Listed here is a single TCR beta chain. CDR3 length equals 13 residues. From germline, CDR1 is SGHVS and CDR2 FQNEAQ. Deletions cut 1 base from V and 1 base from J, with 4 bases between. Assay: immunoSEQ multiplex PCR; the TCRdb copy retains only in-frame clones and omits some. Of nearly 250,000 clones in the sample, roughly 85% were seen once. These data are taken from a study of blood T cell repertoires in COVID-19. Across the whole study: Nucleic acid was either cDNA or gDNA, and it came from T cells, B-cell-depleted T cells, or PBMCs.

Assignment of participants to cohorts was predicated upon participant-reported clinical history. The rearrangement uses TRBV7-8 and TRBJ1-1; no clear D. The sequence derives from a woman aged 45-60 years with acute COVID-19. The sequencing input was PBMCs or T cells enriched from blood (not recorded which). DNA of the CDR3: TGTGCCAGCAGCTTAGAACAGAACACTGAAGCTTTCTTT. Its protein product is CASSLEQNTEAFF.